A single sample gave rise to the 17 T cell receptor beta chains below, sequenced in a study of pediatric ulcerative colitis. This table comes from immunoSEQ multiplex PCR, and its TCRdb copy is limited to in-frame clones, with some not included. The sample includes 57,000 or so clones, 80% to 90% seen only once; the top ten take about 1.5%. Sequencing was carried out using blood. These receptors all come from a boy between 10 and 17 years old who was a control in a study of pediatric ulcerative colitis.

This chain uses TRBV13 with TRBJ2-3; D is ambiguous. Trimming stripped 5 bases from V and 2 bases from J, with 5 bases between. CDR1 and CDR2 (germline): PRHDT, FYEKMQ (reference sequence). CDR3 size: 12 residues. The CDR3 reads CASSLTTDTQYF. The CDR3 region has the DNA TGTGCCAGCAGCCTCACCACAGATACGCAGTATTTT.

The chain couples TRBV7-3 to TRBJ2-5, with 8 bases matching TRBD1. Germline trimming cut 4 bases from V and 5 bases from J; bases unmatched to any gene: 6. Germline CDR1 SGHTA, CDR2 FQGTGA. The CDR3 is 14 amino acids. The CDR3 DNA is TGTGCCAGCAGCTCAGACAGGGGAGACGAGACCCAGTACTTC. As protein: CASSSDRGDETQYF. Full variable domain (outside the CDR3, taken from reference TRBV7-3 and TRBJ2-5): GAGVSQTPSNKVTEKGKYVELRCDPISGHTALYWYRQSLGQGPEFLIYFQGTGAADDSGLPNDRFFAVRPEGSVSTLKIQRTERGDSAVYLCASSSDRGDETQYFGPGTRLLVL.

The V and J genes are TRBV28 and TRBJ1-5, with D possibly being TRBD1 (6 bases). Trimming stripped 1 base from V and 0 bases from J, with 19 bases between. The CDR3 spans 19 residues. From germline, CDR1 is MDHEN and CDR2 SYDVKM. The CDR3 is CASSLFVLWGAYSNQPQHF. CDR3 sequence (DNA): TGTGCCAGCAGTTTATTCGTGCTGTGGGGGGCCTATAGCAATCAGCCCCAGCATTTT.

This chain joins TRBV4-1 and TRBJ2-3; 12 positions agree with TRBD2. With V trimmed by 5 bases and J by 4 bases, 16 bases remained unmatched. The CDR3 loop spans 19 amino acids. Germline V gene data show CDR1 as MGHRA and CDR2 as YSYEKL. DNA of the CDR3: TGCGCCAGCAGCGCCTCTAGCGGGAGGGCCTTACGTATGTCAGATACGCAGTATTTT. As protein: CASSASSGRALRMSDTQYF.

This clone was seen a single time. The rearrangement links TRBV5-4 to TRBJ2-4, with 9 bases identical to TRBD1. Germline V gene sequence: CDR1 SGHNT, CDR2 YYREEE (reference sequence). CDR3 length: 15 residues. The ends lost 4 bases at V and 0 bases at J; junction bases unmatched: 2. CDR3 DNA: TGTGCCAGCAGCCGGACAGGGGTAGCCAAAAACATTCAGTACTTC. It yields the protein CASSRTGVAKNIQYF.

V is TRBV28 and J is TRBJ1-2, with TRBD1 as a possible D gene (6 bases). V was cut by 4 bases and J by 7 bases, with 16 bases left in between. The CDR3 runs to 14 residues. Germline assignment: CDR1 MDHEN and CDR2 SYDVKM. The CDR3: CASSSGALGSGYTF. CDR3 bases: TGTGCCAGCAGTTCAGGGGCCCTAGGGTCTGGCTACACCTTC.

V gene TRBV27 combines with J gene TRBJ1-1; D is ambiguous. Germline CDR1 MNHEY, CDR2 SMNVEV (reference sequence). V was pared by 2 bases and J by 1 base, with 11 bases between. CDR3 length equals 15 residues. The CDR3 DNA follows: TGTGCCAGCAGTTTAAAGGGATCGGCGAACACTGAAGCTTTCTTT. The encoded protein is CASSLKGSANTEAFF.

V is TRBV15 and J is TRBJ1-4; maybe TRBD1 (5 bases). The CDR3 has 17 residues. Trimming took off 1 base at V and 0 bases at J, with 12 bases between the two ends. The germline V gene encodes CDR1 LNHNV and CDR2 YYDKDF (reference sequence). The CDR3 protein is CATSRVRGWATNEKLFF. DNA for the CDR3: TGTGCCACCAGCAGAGTAAGGGGTTGGGCAACTAATGAAAAACTGTTTTTT.

In DNA, the CDR3 is TGTGCCAGTAGTATTGACAGGGGCGGGGAGGCTTTCTTT. The encoded protein is CASSIDRGGEAFF. The chain carries TRBV19 and TRBJ1-1, with 8 positions matching TRBD1. Germline CDR1 is LNHDA and CDR2 is SQIVND (reference sequence). The CDR3 extends over 13 amino acids. V was pared by 3 bases and J by 11 bases, with 8 bases of the junction left unmatched.

The chain combines TRBV6-1 with TRBJ2-1; 9 bases agree with TRBD2. Looked up from germline, CDR1 is MNHNS and CDR2 is SASEGT. The CDR3 is 16 amino acids. V dropped 0 bases and J dropped 6; count of bases not matched to a gene: 6. CDR3 sequence (DNA): TGTGCCAGCAGTGAAGCAGGCGGTAGCGGGGGCAATGAGCAGTTCTTC. Translating it yields CASSEAGGSGGNEQFF.

The chain uses TRBV7-6 and TRBJ2-7; the match to TRBD1 covers 7 bases. The CDR3 contains 13 residues. Germline trimming cut 3 bases from V and 7 bases from J; bases unmatched to any gene: 6. Germline loops: CDR1 SGHVS, CDR2 FNYEAQ. CDR3 coding DNA: TGTGCCAGCAGCTTGTCCCAGGGGGAAGAGCAGTACTTC. This gives the protein CASSLSQGEEQYF.

Comment on this clone: A read error may account for a junction end that differs from germline. This rearrangement joins TRBV10-3 to TRBJ1-5, with D tentatively TRBD1 (5 bases). CDR3 size: 15 residues. Per the germline V gene, CDR1 is ENHRY and CDR2 is SYGVKD. The CDR3 spells CASRPGAGPNQLQHF. CDR3 DNA: TGTGCCAGCAGGCCCGGGGCAGGGCCCAATCAGCTCCAGCATTTT.

The chain carries TRBV7-3 and TRBJ1-2, with 8 bases matching TRBD1. The germline CDR1 and CDR2 sequences are SGHTA and FQGTGA. The CDR3 spans 14 residues. Trimming cost V 5 bases and J 5 bases; bases outside gene matches: 7. CDR3 residues: CASSQTGASYGYTF. DNA of the CDR3: TGTGCCAGCAGCCAGACAGGGGCAAGTTATGGCTACACCTTC.

The chain joins TRBV19 to TRBJ1-2, with a weak D call TRBD1 (5 bases). The CDR3 is 14 residues long. Trimming took off 3 bases at V and 10 bases at J, with 18 bases between the two ends. Germline CDR1 LNHDA, CDR2 SQIVND (reference sequence). The CDR3 region is CASSITGPAVAYTF. In DNA, the CDR3 is TGTGCCAGTAGTATTACAGGTCCGGCAGTTGCCTACACCTTC.

The rearrangement uses TRBV5-1 and TRBJ2-3; 11 nucleotides match TRBD1. Germline CDR1 is SGHRS and CDR2 is YFSETQ. J gave up 7 bases and V 3 bases, and 16 bases lay outside the gene matches. The CDR3 has 18 residues. The CDR3 nucleotides read TGCGCCAGCAGCTCTGGAGAAATGGACAGGGGGCGCTGGTATACGCAGTATTTT. Encoded protein: CASSSGEMDRGRWYTQYF.

The V call is TRBV10-3, the J call TRBJ2-7; TRBD2 matches at 9 bases. The germline gives CDR1 ENHRY, CDR2 SYGVKD. The CDR3 has 16 amino acids. V dropped 2 bases and J dropped 3; count of bases not matched to a gene: 8. The CDR3 sequence: CAISEIVSGRVYEQYF. CDR3 DNA sequence: TGTGCCATCAGTGAGATTGTTAGCGGGAGAGTCTACGAGCAGTACTTC.

The CDR3 DNA sequence: TGTGCCAGCAGCTCTCCCGCCGGGACAGGGAATGGCTACACCTTC. Amino acid sequence: CASSSPAGTGNGYTF. V is TRBV11-2 and J is TRBJ1-2; 9 nucleotides match TRBD1. With 4 bases clipped from V and 6 bases from J, the junction kept 9 bases outside the gene matches. The CDR3 length is 15 residues. Germline lookup yields CDR1 SGHAT and CDR2 FQNNGV.